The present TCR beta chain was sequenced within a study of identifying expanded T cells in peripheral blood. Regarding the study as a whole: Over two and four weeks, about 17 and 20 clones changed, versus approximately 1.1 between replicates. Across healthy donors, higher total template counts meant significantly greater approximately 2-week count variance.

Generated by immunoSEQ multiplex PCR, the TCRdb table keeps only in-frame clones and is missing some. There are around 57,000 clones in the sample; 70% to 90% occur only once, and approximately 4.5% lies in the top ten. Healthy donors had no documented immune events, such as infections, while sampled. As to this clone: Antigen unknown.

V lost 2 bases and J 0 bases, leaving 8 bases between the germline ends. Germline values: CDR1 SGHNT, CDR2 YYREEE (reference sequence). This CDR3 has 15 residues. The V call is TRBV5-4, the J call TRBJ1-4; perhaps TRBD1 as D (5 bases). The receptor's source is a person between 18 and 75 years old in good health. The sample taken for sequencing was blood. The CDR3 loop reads CASSFTGATNEKLFF. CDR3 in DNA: TGTGCCAGCAGCTTTACAGGAGCAACTAATGAAAAACTGTTTTTT.